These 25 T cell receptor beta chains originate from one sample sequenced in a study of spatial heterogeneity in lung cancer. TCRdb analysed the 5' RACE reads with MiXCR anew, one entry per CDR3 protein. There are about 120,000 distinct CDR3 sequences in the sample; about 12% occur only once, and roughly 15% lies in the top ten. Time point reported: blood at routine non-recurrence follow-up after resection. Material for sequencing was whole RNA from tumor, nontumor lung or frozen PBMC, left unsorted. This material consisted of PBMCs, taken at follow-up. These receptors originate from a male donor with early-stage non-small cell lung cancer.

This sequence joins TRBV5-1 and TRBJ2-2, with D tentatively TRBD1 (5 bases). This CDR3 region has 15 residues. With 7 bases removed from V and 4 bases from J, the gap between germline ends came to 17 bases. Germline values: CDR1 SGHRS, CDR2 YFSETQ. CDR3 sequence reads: CASRGNRLGTGELFF. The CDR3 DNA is TGCGCCAGCCGAGGAAACAGGCTTGGCACCGGGGAGCTGTTTTTT.

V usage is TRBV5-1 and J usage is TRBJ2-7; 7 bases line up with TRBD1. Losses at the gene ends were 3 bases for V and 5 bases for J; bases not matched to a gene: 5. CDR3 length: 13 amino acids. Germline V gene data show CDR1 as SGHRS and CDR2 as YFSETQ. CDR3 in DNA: TGCGCCAGCAGCTGGGACAGACACCACGAGCAGTACTTC. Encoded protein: CASSWDRHHEQYF.

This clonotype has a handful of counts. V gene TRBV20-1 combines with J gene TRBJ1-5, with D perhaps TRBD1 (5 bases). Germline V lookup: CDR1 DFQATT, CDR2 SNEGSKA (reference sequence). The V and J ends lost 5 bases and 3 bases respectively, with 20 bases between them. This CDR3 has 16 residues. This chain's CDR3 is CSAATPYGGTNQPQHF. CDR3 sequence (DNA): TGCAGTGCTGCCACCCCGTACGGGGGGACCAATCAGCCCCAGCATTTT.

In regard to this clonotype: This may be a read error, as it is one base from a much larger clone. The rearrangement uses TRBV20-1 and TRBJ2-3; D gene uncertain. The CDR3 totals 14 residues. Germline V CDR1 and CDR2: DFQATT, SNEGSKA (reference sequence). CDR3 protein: CSAPPRRFTDTRYF. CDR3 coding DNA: TGCAGTGCCCCCCCGCGGCGTTTCACAGATACGCGGTATTTT.

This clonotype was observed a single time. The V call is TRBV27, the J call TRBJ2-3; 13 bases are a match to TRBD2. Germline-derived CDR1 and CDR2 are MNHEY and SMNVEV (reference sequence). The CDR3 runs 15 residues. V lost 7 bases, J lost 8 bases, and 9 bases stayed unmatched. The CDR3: CASTLTSGGMSTQYF. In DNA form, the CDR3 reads TGTGCCAGCACCCTGACTAGCGGGGGGATGAGTACGCAGTATTTT.

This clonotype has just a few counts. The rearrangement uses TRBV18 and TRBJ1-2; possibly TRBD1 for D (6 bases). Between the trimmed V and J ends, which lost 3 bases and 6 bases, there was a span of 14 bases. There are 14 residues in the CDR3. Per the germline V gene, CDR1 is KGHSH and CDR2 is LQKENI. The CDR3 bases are TGTGCCAGCTCACCTGGGACAAACAAGCATGGCTACACCTTC. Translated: CASSPGTNKHGYTF.

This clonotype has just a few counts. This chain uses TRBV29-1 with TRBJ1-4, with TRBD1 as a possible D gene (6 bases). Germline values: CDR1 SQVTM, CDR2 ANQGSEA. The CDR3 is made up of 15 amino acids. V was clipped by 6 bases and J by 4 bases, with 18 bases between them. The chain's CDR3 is CSVYTGQRLNEKLFF. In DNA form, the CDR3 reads TGCAGCGTCTATACAGGACAGCGGCTTAATGAAAAACTGTTTTTT.

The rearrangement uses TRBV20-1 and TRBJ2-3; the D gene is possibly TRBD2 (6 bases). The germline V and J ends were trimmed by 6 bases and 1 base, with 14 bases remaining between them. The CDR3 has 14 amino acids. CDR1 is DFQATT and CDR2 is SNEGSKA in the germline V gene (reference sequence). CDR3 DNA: TGCAGTGCCTGGGACTCGGCGGGCACAGATACGCAGTATTTT. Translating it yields CSAWDSAGTDTQYF.

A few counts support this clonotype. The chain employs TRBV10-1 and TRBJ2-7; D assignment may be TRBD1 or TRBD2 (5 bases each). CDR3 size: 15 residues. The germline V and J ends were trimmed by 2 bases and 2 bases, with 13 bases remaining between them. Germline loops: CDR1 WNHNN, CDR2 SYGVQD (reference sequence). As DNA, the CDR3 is TGCGCCAGCAGTGAGGAGTCTCAGGGACCCTACGAGCAGTACTTC. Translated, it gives CASSEESQGPYEQYF.

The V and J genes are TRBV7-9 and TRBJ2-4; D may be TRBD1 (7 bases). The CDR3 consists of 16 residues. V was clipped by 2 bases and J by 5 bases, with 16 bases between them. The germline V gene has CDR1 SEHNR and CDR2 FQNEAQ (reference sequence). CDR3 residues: CASSLFGRGAENIQYF. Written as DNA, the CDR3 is TGTGCCAGCAGCTTATTTGGCAGGGGGGCCGAAAACATTCAGTACTTC.

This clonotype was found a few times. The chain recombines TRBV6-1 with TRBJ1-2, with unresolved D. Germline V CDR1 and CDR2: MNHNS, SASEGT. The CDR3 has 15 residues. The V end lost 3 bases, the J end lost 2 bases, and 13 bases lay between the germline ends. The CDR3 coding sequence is TGTGCCAGCAGTGACGTCCTTCGGGGAAACTATGGCTACACCTTC. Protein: CASSDVLRGNYGYTF.

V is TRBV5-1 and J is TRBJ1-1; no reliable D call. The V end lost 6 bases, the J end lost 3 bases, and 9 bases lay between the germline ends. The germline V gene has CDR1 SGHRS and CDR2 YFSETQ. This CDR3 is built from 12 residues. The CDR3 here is CASNFGDTEAFF. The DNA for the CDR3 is TGCGCCAGCAACTTTGGGGACACTGAAGCTTTCTTT.

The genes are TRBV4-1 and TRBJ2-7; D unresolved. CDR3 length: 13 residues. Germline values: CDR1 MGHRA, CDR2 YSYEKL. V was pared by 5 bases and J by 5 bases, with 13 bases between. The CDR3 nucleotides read TGCGCCAGCAGCTGGACCGTTCGGGACGAGCAGTACTTC. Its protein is CASSWTVRDEQYF.

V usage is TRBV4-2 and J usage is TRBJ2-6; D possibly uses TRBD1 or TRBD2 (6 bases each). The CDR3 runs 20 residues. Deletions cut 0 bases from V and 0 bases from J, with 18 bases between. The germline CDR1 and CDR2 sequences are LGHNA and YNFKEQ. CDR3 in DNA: TGTGCCAGCAGCCAAGAGGTAACGGGGGCCTTCCGCTCTGGGGCCAACGTCCTGACTTTC. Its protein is CASSQEVTGAFRSGANVLTF.

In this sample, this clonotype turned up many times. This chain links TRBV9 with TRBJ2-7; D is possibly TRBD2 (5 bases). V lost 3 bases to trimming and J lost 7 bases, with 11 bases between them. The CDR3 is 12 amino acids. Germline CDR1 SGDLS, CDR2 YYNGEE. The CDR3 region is CASSGARGEQYF. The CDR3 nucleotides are TGTGCCAGCAGCGGGGCCCGCGGGGAGCAGTACTTC.

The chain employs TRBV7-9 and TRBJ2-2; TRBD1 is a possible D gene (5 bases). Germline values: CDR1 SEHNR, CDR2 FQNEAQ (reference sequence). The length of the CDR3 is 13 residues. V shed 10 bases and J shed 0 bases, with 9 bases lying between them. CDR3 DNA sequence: TGTGCCATAACCAGGGCGAACACCGGGGAGCTGTTTTTT. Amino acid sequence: CAITRANTGELFF.

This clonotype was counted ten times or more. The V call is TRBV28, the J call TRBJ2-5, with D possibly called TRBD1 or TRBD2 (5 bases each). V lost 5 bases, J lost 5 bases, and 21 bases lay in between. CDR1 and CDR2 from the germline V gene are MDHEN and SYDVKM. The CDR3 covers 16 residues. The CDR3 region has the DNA TGTGCCAGCAGTGCCGGGGACCGCATACCCAGTGAGACCCAGTACTTC. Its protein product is CASSAGDRIPSETQYF.

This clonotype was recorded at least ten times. The CDR3 DNA reads as TGTGCCAGCAGCTCCCCGGGACTTATCGTAGCCAAAAACATTCAGTACTTC. This sequence encodes CASSSPGLIVAKNIQYF. This chain uses TRBV5-6 with TRBJ2-4; D may be TRBD2 (6 bases). The CDR3 loop spans 17 amino acids. Germline-derived CDR1 and CDR2 are SGHDT and YYEEEE. Trimming shortened V by 3 bases and J by 0 bases, and 16 bases separated the two germline ends.

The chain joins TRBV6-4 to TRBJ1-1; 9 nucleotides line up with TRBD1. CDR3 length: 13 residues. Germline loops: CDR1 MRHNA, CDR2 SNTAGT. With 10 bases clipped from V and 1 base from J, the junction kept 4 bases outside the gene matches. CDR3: CANVGQGNTEAFF. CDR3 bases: TGTGCCAACGTGGGACAGGGGAACACTGAAGCTTTCTTT.

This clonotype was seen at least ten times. This CDR3 reads CASSLREGSPLHF. Written as DNA, the CDR3 is TGCGCCAGCAGCTTGAGAGAGGGTTCACCCCTCCACTTT. The J gene is TRBJ1-6, the V gene TRBV5-1; D is unresolved. CDR3 length: 13 residues. CDR1 and CDR2 from the germline V gene are SGHRS and YFSETQ. V was cut by 1 base and J by 9 bases, with 8 bases left in between.

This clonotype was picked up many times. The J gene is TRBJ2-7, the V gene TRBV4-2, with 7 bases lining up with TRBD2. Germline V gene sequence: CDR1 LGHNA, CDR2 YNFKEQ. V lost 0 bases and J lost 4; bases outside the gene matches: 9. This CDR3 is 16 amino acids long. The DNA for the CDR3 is TGTGCCAGCAGCCAAGATGGGGGGGGAGTTCCGTACGAGCAGTACTTC. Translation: CASSQDGGGVPYEQYF.

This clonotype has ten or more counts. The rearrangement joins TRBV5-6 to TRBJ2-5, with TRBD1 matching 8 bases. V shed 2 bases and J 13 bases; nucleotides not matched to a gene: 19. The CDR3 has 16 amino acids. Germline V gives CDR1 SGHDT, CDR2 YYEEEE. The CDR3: CASSFREQGAMLITYF. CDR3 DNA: TGTGCCAGCAGCTTTAGGGAGCAGGGGGCTATGTTAATCACGTACTTC.

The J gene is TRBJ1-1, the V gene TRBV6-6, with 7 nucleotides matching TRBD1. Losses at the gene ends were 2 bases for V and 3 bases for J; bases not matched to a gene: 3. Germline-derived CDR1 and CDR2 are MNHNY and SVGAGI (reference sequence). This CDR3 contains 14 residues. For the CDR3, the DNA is TGTGCCAGCAGTTACACTACAGGGGACACTGAAGCTTTCTTT. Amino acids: CASSYTTGDTEAFF.

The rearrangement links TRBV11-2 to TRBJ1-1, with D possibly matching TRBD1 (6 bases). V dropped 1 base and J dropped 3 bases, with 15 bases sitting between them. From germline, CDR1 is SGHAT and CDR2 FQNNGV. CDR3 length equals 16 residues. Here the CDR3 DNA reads TGTGCCAGCAGCTTAGTAATGGGACAACCCTACACTGAAGCTTTCTTT. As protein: CASSLVMGQPYTEAFF.

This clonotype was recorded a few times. In nucleotides, the CDR3 is TGTGCCACCAGCCCCAGCCGGGACAGGAGCAACTATGGCTACACCTTC. The encoded protein is CATSPSRDRSNYGYTF. This sequence joins TRBV15 and TRBJ1-2; 8 positions agree with TRBD1. V shed 5 bases and J 2 bases; nucleotides not matched to a gene: 10. This CDR3 spans 16 amino acids. Looked up from germline, CDR1 is LNHNV and CDR2 is YYDKDF (reference sequence). The complete variable domain, with remaining parts taken from reference TRBV15 and TRBJ1-2, reads DAMVIQNPRYQVTQFGKPVTLSCSQTLNHNVMYWYQQKSSQAPKLLFHYYDKDFNNEADTPDNFQSRRPNTSFCFLDIRSPGLGDTAMYLCATSPSRDRSNYGYTFGSGTRLTVV.